These 30 T cell receptor beta chains originate from one sample sequenced in a study of OX40 agonist ivuxolimab in advanced cancers. This table comes from immunoSEQ multiplex PCR, and its TCRdb copy is limited to in-frame clones, with some not included. The data hold 55,000 to 75,000 clones, with just over 90% observed a single time. The sequencing used CD4+ or CD8+ T cells sorted from blood, collected in a trial of the OX40 agonist ivuxolimab. The source of these receptors is an adult with an advanced solid tumor such as melanoma, head and neck, liver or kidney cancer.

This chain uses TRBV19 with TRBJ2-5; D possibly corresponds to TRBD2 (6 bases). The CDR3 is 16 residues long. The V gene lost 3 bases and the J gene lost 5 bases, with 19 bases spanning the gap. The germline CDR1 and CDR2 sequences are LNHDA and SQIVND (reference sequence). CDR3 sequence reads: CASSMVMGLPGETQYF. DNA of the CDR3: TGTGCCAGTAGTATGGTCATGGGACTCCCTGGGGAGACCCAGTACTTC.

This clone was found once. This chain connects TRBV7-9 to TRBJ1-2, with D perhaps matching TRBD1 (6 bases). The germline V gene encodes CDR1 SEHNR and CDR2 FQNEAQ (reference sequence). The V gene lost 1 base and the J gene lost 4 bases, with 13 bases spanning the gap. This CDR3 has 15 amino acids. CDR3 region: CASSLGVGGAYGYTF. CDR3 sequence (DNA): TGTGCCAGCAGCTTAGGCGTGGGGGGCGCCTATGGCTACACCTTC.

This chain joins TRBV14 and TRBJ2-2; TRBD1 might be the D (6 bases). This CDR3 is 14 amino acids long. Trimming took 5 bases from V and 8 from J, leaving 15 bases between them. In germline, CDR1 is SGHDN, CDR2 FVKESK. CDR3 residues: CASSWDTKSGELFF. CDR3 nucleotides: TGTGCCAGCAGCTGGGACACTAAATCGGGGGAGCTGTTTTTT.

This rearrangement joins TRBV2 to TRBJ1-5, with D possibly TRBD1 on 5 matching bases. V was pared by 4 bases and J by 5 bases, with 9 bases between. The CDR3 has 13 residues. CDR1 and CDR2 (germline): SNHLY, FYNNEI. This CDR3 reads CASSAGRDQPQHF. Here the CDR3 DNA reads TGTGCCAGCAGTGCAGGGAGGGATCAGCCCCAGCATTTT.

The rearrangement links TRBV5-6 to TRBJ2-3, with 14 positions matching TRBD2. CDR1 SGHDT and CDR2 YYEEEE come from the germline V gene. This CDR3 contains 17 residues. Unmatched junction bases numbered 6, after V lost 4 bases and J lost 2 bases. In DNA form, the CDR3 reads TGTGCCAGCAGCATGCGGACTAGCGGGGGGATCACAGATACGCAGTATTTT. This codes for CASSMRTSGGITDTQYF.

The gene calls are TRBV18 and TRBJ2-3; 9 bases are shared with TRBD1. This CDR3 spans 17 amino acids. Germline lookup yields CDR1 KGHSH and CDR2 LQKENI. The V and J ends lost 3 bases and 4 bases, in that order; junction bases with no gene match: 11. This CDR3 reads CASSPNPTGGGADTQYF. Here the CDR3 DNA reads TGTGCCAGCTCACCTAACCCTACAGGGGGCGGCGCAGATACGCAGTATTTT. Looking up the rest from reference TRBV18 and TRBJ2-3 gives the full variable domain: NAGVMQNPRHLVRRRGQEARLRCSPMKGHSHVYWYRQLPEEGLKFMVYLQKENIIDESGMPKERFSAEFPKEGPSILRIQQVVRGDSAAYFCASSPNPTGGGADTQYFGPGTRLTVL.

The chain is built from TRBV18 and TRBJ2-7; D assignment may be TRBD1 or TRBD2 (7 bases each). CDR1 is KGHSH and CDR2 is LQKENI in the germline V gene. The V end lost 6 bases, the J end lost 5 bases, and 14 bases lay between the germline ends. This CDR3 has 13 residues. CDR3 protein: CASSYRGGNEQYF. The DNA of the CDR3 is TGTGCCAGCTCCTACAGGGGAGGGAACGAGCAGTACTTC.

The chain is built from TRBV5-1 and TRBJ2-1, with D perhaps matching TRBD1 or TRBD2 (5 bases each). CDR1 is SGHRS, CDR2 YFSETQ, per germline. Trimming shortened V by 0 bases and J by 6 bases, and 19 bases separated the two germline ends. CDR3 length: 17 residues. CDR3 DNA: TGCGCCAGCAGCTTGGTTAGCAGTCTATCCGGGACCAATGAGCAGTTCTTC. Translating gives CASSLVSSLSGTNEQFF.

J is TRBJ2-7 and V is TRBV7-3; 9 bases are a match to TRBD1. Germline CDR1 reads SGHTA; CDR2 reads FQGTGA. With V trimmed by 0 bases and J by 2 bases, 2 bases remained unmatched. This CDR3 spans 15 amino acids. DNA of the CDR3: TGTGCCAGCAGCTTAACGGGGACAGGGACCTACGAGCAGTACTTC. Amino acid sequence: CASSLTGTGTYEQYF.

V usage is TRBV28 and J usage is TRBJ2-5, with TRBD2 matching 7 bases. CDR3 length: 19 amino acids. Germline loops: CDR1 MDHEN, CDR2 SYDVKM. V trimming: 2 bases; J trimming: 5 bases; junction bases outside the gene matches: 20. The CDR3 loop reads CASSLGLRGASSGEETQYF. The CDR3 region has the DNA TGTGCCAGCAGTTTAGGACTTAGAGGGGCAAGCAGCGGGGAGGAGACCCAGTACTTC. Combining the CDR3 with reference TRBV28 and TRBJ2-5 gives the whole variable domain DVKVTQSSRYLVKRTGEKVFLECVQDMDHENMFWYRQDPGLGLRLIYFSYDVKMKEKGDIPEGYSVSREKKERFSLILESASTNQTSMYLCASSLGLRGASSGEETQYFGPGTRLLVL.

The rearrangement uses TRBV7-2 and TRBJ2-1; TRBD1 matches at 12 bases. The junction had 6 bases not matched to a gene; V was cut back by 5 bases and J by 7 bases. Germline CDR1 and CDR2: SGHTA and FQGNSA. This CDR3 comprises 15 residues. The chain's CDR3 is CASSRGTGGINEQFF. CDR3 nucleotides: TGTGCCAGCAGCCGGGGGACAGGGGGCATAAATGAGCAGTTCTTC. The full variable domain, rest sourced from reference TRBV7-2 and TRBJ2-1, is GAGVSQSPSNKVTEKGKDVELRCDPISGHTALYWYRQSLGQGLEFLIYFQGNSAPDKSGLPSDRFSAERTGGSVSTLTIQRTQQEDSAVYLCASSRGTGGINEQFFGPGTRLTVL.

The rearrangement uses TRBV5-4 and TRBJ2-2; 10 bases are shared with TRBD2. V lost 5 bases, J lost 2 bases, and 3 bases stayed unmatched. This CDR3 spans 15 amino acids. CDR1 is SGHNT and CDR2 is YYREEE in the germline V gene (reference sequence). The CDR3 sequence is CASSQRGGNTGELFF. CDR3 coding DNA: TGTGCCAGCAGTCAGCGGGGGGGAAACACCGGGGAGCTGTTTTTT.

The chain combines TRBV2 with TRBJ1-6; 7 bases fit TRBD1. With V trimmed by 6 bases and J by 10 bases, 6 bases remained unmatched. Per germline, CDR1 SNHLY and CDR2 FYNNEI. The CDR3 has 13 amino acids. DNA for the CDR3: TGTGCCAGCAGCCGACAGGGATCCTCACCCCTCCACTTT. This sequence encodes CASSRQGSSPLHF.

The chain recombines TRBV19 with TRBJ2-1; the D gene is possibly TRBD1 (7 bases). The CDR3 is made up of 16 amino acids. Trimming took 4 bases from V and 1 from J, leaving 14 bases between them. CDR1 is LNHDA, CDR2 SQIVND, per germline (reference sequence). The CDR3 spells CASSTRQGGSYNEQFF. Here the CDR3 DNA reads TGTGCCAGTAGTACGAGACAGGGAGGTTCCTACAATGAGCAGTTCTTC.

This clone was detected only once. The chain recombines TRBV7-9 with TRBJ1-2; D gene unclear. The CDR3 length is 11 residues. Trimming removed 5 bases at V and 7 bases at J, with 8 bases between. Germline V gene lookup returns CDR1 SEHNR and CDR2 FQNEAQ (reference sequence). CDR3 in amino acids: CASSPTVGYTF. For the CDR3, the DNA is TGTGCCAGCAGCCCGACGGTTGGCTACACCTTC.

The chain employs TRBV5-6 and TRBJ1-1; the match to TRBD1 covers 12 bases. This CDR3 has 16 residues. Losses at the gene ends were 4 bases for V and 4 bases for J; bases not matched to a gene: 8. CDR1 is SGHDT, CDR2 YYEEEE, per germline. The CDR3 coding sequence is TGTGCCAGCAGCCCCGGGACAGGGGGCCTGGGCACTGAAGCTTTCTTT. Residues: CASSPGTGGLGTEAFF.

The chain employs TRBV10-1 and TRBJ1-1; D is unresolved. V lost 9 bases to trimming and J lost 9 bases, with 11 bases between them. The CDR3 is 10 residues long. The germline CDR1 and CDR2 sequences are WNHNN and SYGVQD (reference sequence). In nucleotides, the CDR3 is TGCGCCAGACCGGTCGGTCAAGCTTTCTTT. Translated: CARPVGQAFF.

The gene calls are TRBV4-3 and TRBJ1-1, with 8 nucleotides matching TRBD1. Trimming took 4 bases from V and 8 from J; bases not matched to a gene: 9. The CDR3 sequence is 14 residues long. Germline V gene sequence: CDR1 LGHNA, CDR2 YSLEER. In DNA form, the CDR3 reads TGCGCCAGCAGCCGCGGACAGGGCCCGGGGGAAGCTTTCTTT. This sequence encodes CASSRGQGPGEAFF.

This chain joins TRBV10-3 and TRBJ1-5, with 7 bases that match TRBD1. V was pared by 3 bases and J by 4 bases, with 6 bases of the junction left unmatched. Per germline, CDR1 ENHRY and CDR2 SYGVKD. The CDR3 has 15 residues. CDR3 in amino acids: CAISDSPQGNQPQHF. For the CDR3, the DNA is TGTGCCATCAGTGATTCCCCACAGGGGAATCAGCCCCAGCATTTT.

The rearrangement uses TRBV6-5 and TRBJ2-7; possibly TRBD2 for D (6 bases). Deletions cut 6 bases from V and 7 bases from J, with 22 bases between. This CDR3 contains 15 residues. Germline assignment: CDR1 MNHEY and CDR2 SVGAGI. The chain's CDR3 is CASSLKLDTAGEQYF. CDR3 sequence (DNA): TGTGCCAGCAGCCTTAAACTCGACACGGCGGGGGAGCAGTACTTC.

V and J are TRBV29-1 and TRBJ2-3; D not certain. V lost 4 bases to trimming and J lost 0 bases, with 2 bases between them. The CDR3 is 11 residues long. Germline V gene sequence: CDR1 SQVTM, CDR2 ANQGSEA. DNA for the CDR3: TGCAGCGTTGCCAGCACAGATACGCAGTATTTT. It is translated as CSVASTDTQYF.

The V gene is TRBV9, the J gene TRBJ2-7; tentatively, D is TRBD1 (5 bases). Trimming took off 7 bases at V and 4 bases at J, with 21 bases between the two ends. CDR3 length: 15 residues. Germline loops: CDR1 SGDLS, CDR2 YYNGEE. DNA of the CDR3: TGTGCCAGCTCCCCTTCCCAGGGCGCTGGATACGAGCAGTACTTC. This translates into CASSPSQGAGYEQYF.

The V and J genes are TRBV7-2 and TRBJ2-5, with 11 bases lining up with TRBD2. V dropped 1 base and J dropped 5; count of bases not matched to a gene: 6. Germline V gene lookup returns CDR1 SGHTA and CDR2 FQGNSA. This CDR3 is built from 16 residues. CDR3 sequence reads: CASSLEIAGGQETQYF. The CDR3 DNA is TGTGCCAGCAGCTTAGAAATAGCGGGGGGGCAGGAGACCCAGTACTTC.

This rearrangement joins TRBV11-1 to TRBJ2-1, with D hard to call. The V and J ends lost 0 bases and 0 bases respectively, with 9 bases between them. The length of the CDR3 is 16 residues. Germline CDR1 is SGHAT and CDR2 is FQDESV (reference sequence). The CDR3 bases are TGTGCCAGCAGCTTAGCGGCCCGTCTCTCCTACAATGAGCAGTTCTTC. Protein sequence: CASSLAARLSYNEQFF.

The V and J genes are TRBV5-1 and TRBJ2-1; the match to TRBD2 covers 10 bases. CDR3 size: 15 residues. Losses at the gene ends were 3 bases for V and 8 bases for J; bases not matched to a gene: 8. CDR1 SGHRS and CDR2 YFSETQ come from the germline V gene. CDR3 region: CASSSGVAGGDEQFF. The CDR3 DNA reads TGCGCCAGCAGCTCCGGGGTAGCGGGAGGCGATGAGCAGTTCTTC.

The J gene is TRBJ1-1, the V gene TRBV7-9; D remains ambiguous. CDR1 is SEHNR, CDR2 FQNEAQ, per germline (reference sequence). This CDR3 is 14 amino acids long. V shed 4 bases and J shed 2 bases, with 11 bases lying between them. The CDR3 DNA reads TGTGCCAGCAGCTGGAATCAGGTTAACACTGAAGCTTTCTTT. Translating gives CASSWNQVNTEAFF. The full variable domain, with the rest looked up from reference TRBV7-9 and TRBJ1-1, is DTGVSQNPRHKITKRGQNVTFRCDPISEHNRLYWYRQTLGQGPEFLTYFQNEAQLEKSRLLSDRFSAERPKGSFSTLEIQRTEQGDSAMYLCASSWNQVNTEAFFGQGTRLTVV.

The V call is TRBV27, the J call TRBJ1-2; 8 bases are shared with TRBD1. This CDR3 has 14 amino acids. V trimming: 5 bases; J trimming: 5 bases; junction bases outside the gene matches: 7. In germline, CDR1 is MNHEY, CDR2 SMNVEV (reference sequence). The CDR3 DNA reads TGTGCCAGCAGTAGTCAGGGGGCGCGGTATGGCTACACCTTC. Translating it yields CASSSQGARYGYTF.

This chain connects TRBV30 to TRBJ1-1, with 8 nucleotides matching TRBD1. The CDR3 totals 13 residues. Trimming cost V 7 bases and J 3 bases; bases outside gene matches: 7. CDR1 is GTSNPN, CDR2 SVGIG, per germline (reference sequence). The CDR3 region is CAFQGAVDTEAFF. The DNA for the CDR3 is TGTGCCTTCCAGGGGGCCGTCGACACTGAAGCTTTCTTT.

V is TRBV28 and J is TRBJ1-4; the D is unclear. Germline-derived CDR1 and CDR2 are MDHEN and SYDVKM. V lost 3 bases to trimming and J lost 3 bases, with 8 bases between them. CDR3 length equals 14 residues. The CDR3 sequence is CASSFSGSNEKLFF. The CDR3, as DNA: TGTGCCAGCAGTTTCTCGGGGTCTAATGAAAAACTGTTTTTT.

The chain joins TRBV7-9 to TRBJ1-4; no reliable D call. The CDR3 is 16 residues long. Trimming removed 1 base at V and 6 bases at J, with 15 bases between. CDR1 and CDR2 (germline): SEHNR, FQNEAQ (reference sequence). CDR3 sequence: CASSLGVGAGYEKLFF. Here the CDR3 DNA reads TGTGCCAGCAGCTTAGGGGTAGGAGCCGGTTATGAAAAACTGTTTTTT.